What follows describes a single T cell receptor beta chain. The data derive from a study of T cell changes during pregnancy in multiple sclerosis. Sequencing was performed with immunoSEQ multiplex PCR; in TCRdb, only in-frame clones are kept and a portion is missing. The table shows fewer than 140,000 clones, with about 90% occurring only once. Germline V lookup: CDR1 LNHDA, CDR2 SQIVND (reference sequence). The CDR3 contains 15 residues. V was shortened by 1 base and J by 1 base, with 8 bases between the two germline ends. Source: peripheral blood, taken before pregnancy. The V call is TRBV19, the J call TRBJ1-5; D is ambiguous. The TCR was taken from a female donor with multiple sclerosis, enrolled in a pregnancy study. The CDR3 sequence is CASSIGQASNQPQHF. CDR3 coding DNA: TGTGCCAGTAGTATAGGGCAGGCCAGCAATCAGCCCCAGCATTTT.